The 8 T cell receptor beta chains reported below all come from one sample, sequenced in a study of cytomegalovirus exposure and HLA in healthy donors. The PCR used 60 Vbeta and 13 Jbeta primers. The repertoire was sequenced with immunoSEQ multiplex PCR; TCRdb's copy has only in-frame clones and lacks some. The specimen's table records some 44,000 clones. Sequenced sample: PBMCs. These receptors were collected from a young woman in good health and CMV-seronegative.

The chain carries TRBV6-1 and TRBJ1-3; TRBD1 matches 10 bases. The CDR3 totals 15 residues. Germline CDR1 is MNHNS and CDR2 is SASEGT. The V and J ends lost 1 base and 3 bases, in that order; junction bases with no gene match: 0. CDR3 amino acids: CASSEGTGGGNTIYF. CDR3 coding DNA: TGTGCCAGCAGTGAAGGGACAGGGGGTGGAAACACCATATATTTT.

The rearrangement uses TRBV28 and TRBJ1-5; no clear D. The CDR3 sequence is 12 residues long. The V end lost 6 bases, the J end lost 4 bases, and 7 bases lay between the germline ends. The germline gives CDR1 MDHEN, CDR2 SYDVKM. The CDR3, as DNA: TGTGCCAGCAGCCCTTTAAATCAGCCCCAGCATTTT. Translating gives CASSPLNQPQHF.

This rearrangement joins TRBV5-5 to TRBJ2-7; D is perhaps TRBD1 (6 bases). The germline gives CDR1 SGHKS, CDR2 YYEKEE (reference sequence). V lost 4 bases to trimming and J lost 5 bases, with 19 bases between them. The length of the CDR3 is 15 residues. The CDR3 DNA is TGTGCCAGCAGCACGGAACAGGGAAGGGTAGACGAGCAGTACTTC. Translating gives CASSTEQGRVDEQYF.

DNA of the CDR3: TGTGCCAGCTCACCACCCATCACTGGAAACACCATATATTTT. Translation gives CASSPPITGNTIYF. The chain carries TRBV18 and TRBJ1-3; the D is unclear. The CDR3 has 14 amino acids. The V and J ends lost 0 bases and 2 bases respectively, with 5 bases between them. Germline assignment: CDR1 KGHSH and CDR2 LQKENI.

This chain joins TRBV27 and TRBJ1-2; weak D call: TRBD1 (6 bases). The V gene's germline CDR1 is MNHEY and CDR2 SMNVEV (reference sequence). Trimming removed 6 bases at V and 5 bases at J, with 22 bases between. This CDR3 spans 16 amino acids. CDR3 amino acids: CASSHHPGPQGYGYTF. CDR3 DNA: TGTGCCAGCAGCCACCACCCGGGACCGCAGGGGTATGGCTACACCTTC.

The chain carries TRBV6-5 and TRBJ2-2; D is ambiguous. Germline CDR1 is MNHEY and CDR2 is SVGAGI. The CDR3 has 14 amino acids. Trimming shortened V by 0 bases and J by 6 bases, and 8 bases separated the two germline ends. The CDR3, as DNA: TGTGCCAGCAGTTACTCGGTAGCTGCCGGGGAGCTGTTTTTT. Encoded protein: CASSYSVAAGELFF.

The chain is built from TRBV18 and TRBJ1-1; D call uncertain. V was cut by 4 bases and J by 10 bases, with 10 bases left in between. CDR1 KGHSH and CDR2 LQKENI come from the germline V gene. The CDR3 runs to 11 residues. The CDR3 protein is CASSLDGGAFF. For the CDR3, the DNA is TGTGCCAGCTCACTGGACGGAGGAGCTTTCTTT.

The chain has TRBV5-1 and TRBJ1-2, with D hard to call. V was pared by 0 bases and J by 1 base, with 10 bases between. Per the germline V gene, CDR1 is SGHRS and CDR2 is YFSETQ. The CDR3 sequence is 15 residues long. The CDR3 region is CASSLDGESNYGYTF. CDR3 sequence (DNA): TGCGCCAGCAGCTTGGACGGGGAAAGTAACTATGGCTACACCTTC.